The clone carrying this T cell receptor (beta chain) was detected ten times or more. Each CDR3 protein gets one entry after TCRdb re-called the 5' RACE reads with MiXCR. Of hundreds of thousands of distinct CDR3 sequences listed, approximately 6% were seen once; the top ten hold 15%. The data derive from a study of T cells after yellow fever vaccination. Germline CDR1 SGHDT, CDR2 YYEEEE. The CDR3 contains 16 residues. J was trimmed by 3 bases and V by 4 bases; bases with no gene match: 9. The source of this sequence is a man aged 25 to 40 who received the YFV17D yellow fever vaccine. The chain couples TRBV5-6 to TRBJ2-4; 8 nucleotides match TRBD2. Sample: PBMCs, taken 5 days after the yellow fever booster vaccination. The CDR3 nucleotides are TGTGCCAGCAGCAAGCCGGGACTAGGGCTCAAAAACATTCAGTACTTC. Translation: CASSKPGLGLKNIQYF.